This T cell receptor (beta chain) was captured in a study of T cells in Graves' hyperthyroidism and ophthalmopathy. RNA transcripts served as the template for amplifying TCR beta CDR3 regions. The TCR CDR3 first-round RT-PCR relied on the HTBI primer set. TCRdb ran MiXCR on the multiplex PCR reads and lists one entry per CDR3 protein. Among 330,000 or so distinct CDR3 sequences listed, roughly 19% were seen once. Trimming pared 2 bases from V and 6 bases from J, leaving 17 bases between. CDR3 size: 16 residues. Germline loops: CDR1 MNHEY, CDR2 SVGAGI. The sequenced sample consisted of blood. V and J are TRBV6-5 and TRBJ2-1; D possibly matches TRBD1 or TRBD2 (6 bases each). The sequence was collected from a man aged 45-65 years with Graves' ophthalmopathy. The CDR3 bases are TGTGCCAGCAGTTACGGTGCGGGATCCAGGGGCAATGAGCAGTTCTTC. This translates into CASSYGAGSRGNEQFF.